Presented here are 3 T cell receptor beta chains from one specimen sequenced in a study of T cell responses to AZD1222 COVID-19 vaccine (dated by TCRdb to about 2021). The time point label corresponds to: baseline before first vaccination. The receptor library was made with the immunoSEQ multiplex PCR assay. Imported from immuneACCESS, the table was reduced by TCRdb to in-frame sequences with V and J called. These copies leave out some clones; in studies compared against another copy, an unresolved V gene accounts for under half, and the cause of the remainder is not known. The sample table holds some 170,000 clones, of which 90% to 95% were seen once. The ten most abundant clones make up 2.6% of the sample. The sequences come from peripheral blood, collected on day 0 of AZD1222 vaccination. These receptors were obtained from an adult in good health.

The chain employs TRBV6-1 and TRBJ2-3; D is unclear. Trimming left V 1 base short and J 2 bases short, with 7 bases between. Germline V CDR1 and CDR2: MNHNS, SASEGT. This CDR3 contains 14 residues. Written as DNA, the CDR3 is TGTGCCAGCAGTGAAGTTGGACCCACAGATACGCAGTATTTT. The encoded protein is CASSEVGPTDTQYF.

The genes are TRBV9 and TRBJ2-1; D is unresolved. CDR3 length equals 16 residues. Germline lookup yields CDR1 SGDLS and CDR2 YYNGEE. V gave up 3 bases and J gave up 0 bases, with 13 bases separating them. CDR3 bases: TGTGCCAGCAGCGCCCGACTCGGAAGCTCCTACAATGAGCAGTTCTTC. This gives the protein CASSARLGSSYNEQFF.

This clone was seen just once. The chain couples TRBV7-6 to TRBJ1-1; 7 nucleotides align to TRBD1. V lost 2 bases to trimming and J lost 0 bases; unmatched junction nucleotides: 12. The CDR3 covers 18 residues. Germline CDR1 is SGHVS and CDR2 is FNYEAQ. This CDR3 reads CASSLSPPADRVNTEAFF. The DNA for the CDR3 is TGTGCCAGCAGCTTAAGCCCCCCAGCCGACAGGGTGAACACTGAAGCTTTCTTT.